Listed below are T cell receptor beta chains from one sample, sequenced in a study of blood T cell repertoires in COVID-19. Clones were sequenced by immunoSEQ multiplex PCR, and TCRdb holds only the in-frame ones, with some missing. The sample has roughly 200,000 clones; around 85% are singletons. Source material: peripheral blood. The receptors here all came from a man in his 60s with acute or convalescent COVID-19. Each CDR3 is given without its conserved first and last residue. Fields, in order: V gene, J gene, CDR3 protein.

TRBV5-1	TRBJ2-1	ASSGLAGEPNEQF
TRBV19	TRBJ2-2	ASRYASVHTGELF
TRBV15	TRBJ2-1	ATSKPASGDNEQF
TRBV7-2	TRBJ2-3	ASSSGASSDTQY
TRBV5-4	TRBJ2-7	ASSSRQGPYEQY
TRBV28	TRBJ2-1	ASSPGQNLNNEQF
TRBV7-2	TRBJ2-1	ASSLGLAGGYEQF
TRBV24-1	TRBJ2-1	ATSDSGTGRENEQF
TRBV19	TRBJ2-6	ASRSKGQGATTGANVLT
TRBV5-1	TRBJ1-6	ASSLESVSPLH
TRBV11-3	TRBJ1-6	ASSSGQALLFFSPLH
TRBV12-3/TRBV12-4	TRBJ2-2	ASSSWPGELF
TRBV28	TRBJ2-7	ASESTGTSSSYEQY
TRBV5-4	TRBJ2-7	ASSSQRGSYEQY
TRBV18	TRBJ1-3	ASSGQSSGNTIY
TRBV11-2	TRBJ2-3	ASSLEISRSTDTQY
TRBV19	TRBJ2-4	ASSMVPTSGAVAKNIQY
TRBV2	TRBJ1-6	ASSEGPQNSPLH
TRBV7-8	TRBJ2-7	ASSRPGDRGIYEQY
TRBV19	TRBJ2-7	ASSTSAGGYEQY
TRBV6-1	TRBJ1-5	ASSEQDRDNQPQH
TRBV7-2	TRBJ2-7	ASSLPRLAGEQY
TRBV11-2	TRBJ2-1	ASSNSGRASYNEQF
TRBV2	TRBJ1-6	ASSEPRQVGGSPLH
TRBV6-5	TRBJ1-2	ASSYRGIDGYGYT
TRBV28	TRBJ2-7	ASRAGTVGSYEQY
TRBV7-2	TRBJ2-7	ASTYRGNSEQY
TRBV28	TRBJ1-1	ASSPVDRGSSKGEAF
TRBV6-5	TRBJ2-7	ASTSRLYSYEQY
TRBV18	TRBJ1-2	ASSGQYYGYT
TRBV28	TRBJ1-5	ASSPPDRVYQPQH
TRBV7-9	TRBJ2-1	ASSPQTSRQF
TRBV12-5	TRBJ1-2	ASGRGSNIQGQSNYGYT
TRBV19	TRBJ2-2	ASSIRQGGAGELF